This TCR beta chain was recorded in a study of metastatic and nonmetastatic thyroid tumors. Study summary: Thyroid patients, malignant and benign, had repertoires compared across blood and tumor or nodule tissue.

Every patient underwent thyroid surgery untreated. This clone was recorded a few times. The antigen is unknown. In the authors' workflow: Using the CDR3 differences seen across clinicopathological groups, the authors built a distant-metastasis classifier for papillary thyroid cancer, which was meant to discriminate distant-metastatic patients. TCRdb reanalyzed the PCR reads via MiXCR. Here the V and J calls rest on TCRdb's processing, not on the authors' analysis. The sample yields 13,000 or so clones, approximately 26% seen once. General study points: Relative to benign nodules, malignant thyroid tumors were reportedly characterized by significantly elevated TCR beta diversity in blood and tumor.

The sequence was collected from a female donor with papillary thyroid cancer or a benign thyroid nodule (not recorded which). Some clones in this sample may be carry-over from other donors' samples. Input material: tumor tissue.

This CDR3 is CASRLGTVEQFF. CDR3 sequence (DNA): TGTGCCAGCAGACTAGGTACCGTTGAGCAGTTCTTC. V gene TRBV6-1 combines with J gene TRBJ2-1; D might be TRBD2 (5 bases). The CDR3 sequence is 12 residues long. Germline lookup yields CDR1 MNHNS and CDR2 SASEGT. The V gene lost 6 bases and the J gene lost 9 bases, with 12 bases spanning the gap.